This entry lists 17 T cell receptor beta chains sequenced from one sample in a study of cytomegalovirus exposure and HLA in healthy donors. The PCR contained 60 Vbeta and 13 Jbeta primers. The table came from immunoSEQ multiplex PCR; TCRdb's copy has only in-frame clones and leaves some out. The sample totals approximately 110,000 clones; its top ten clones hold 0.9% to 1.2%. Sequencing used PBMCs. These receptors all stem from a man younger than 35 in good health and CMV-seronegative.

This chain joins TRBV28 and TRBJ2-7, with D possibly matching TRBD2 (6 bases). The germline V gene has CDR1 MDHEN and CDR2 SYDVKM. The CDR3 has 14 residues. The V end was cut by 7 bases, the J end by 6 bases, with 19 bases between. The CDR3 region is CASKRSGVEGEQYF. The CDR3 DNA reads TGTGCCAGCAAGCGGTCGGGGGTGGAAGGCGAGCAGTACTTC.

The chain couples TRBV7-9 to TRBJ1-2; 7 bases map to TRBD1. CDR1 is SEHNR and CDR2 is FQNEAQ in the germline V gene (reference sequence). V was pared by 1 base and J by 3 bases, with 8 bases of the junction left unmatched. This CDR3 region has 16 residues. CDR3 sequence reads: CASSLGGGQAYYGYTF. The DNA for the CDR3 is TGTGCCAGCAGCTTAGGGGGCGGACAGGCTTACTATGGCTACACCTTC.

Written as DNA, the CDR3 is TGTGCCACCAGCAGAGTCATCCCGGGACAGCTGAACACTGAAGCTTTCTTT. Translating gives CATSRVIPGQLNTEAFF. This chain uses TRBV15 with TRBJ1-1; 7 nucleotides line up with TRBD1. The CDR3 contains 17 residues. The ends lost 1 base at V and 0 bases at J; junction bases unmatched: 8. Germline CDR1 LNHNV, CDR2 YYDKDF (reference sequence).

V and J are TRBV2 and TRBJ2-2, with TRBD1 as a possible D gene (6 bases). V gave up 5 bases and J gave up 2 bases, with 12 bases separating them. CDR3 length equals 15 residues. Germline V gives CDR1 SNHLY, CDR2 FYNNEI. The CDR3 DNA reads as TGTGCCAGCAGTATGGACAGACGTAACACCGGGGAGCTGTTTTTT. Translation gives CASSMDRRNTGELFF.

The genes are TRBV5-5 and TRBJ2-4; TRBD1 aligns across 9 bases. J was trimmed by 8 bases and V by 0 bases; bases with no gene match: 6. The CDR3 is made up of 15 amino acids. Germline assignment: CDR1 SGHKS and CDR2 YYEKEE (reference sequence). CDR3 loop: CASSLERTGADIQYF. Here the CDR3 DNA reads TGTGCCAGCAGCTTGGAGCGGACAGGGGCGGACATTCAGTACTTC.

The chain uses TRBV19 and TRBJ1-5; 9 bases fit TRBD1. J gave up 2 bases and V 3 bases, and 2 bases lay outside the gene matches. This CDR3 spans 15 amino acids. Germline V gene lookup returns CDR1 LNHDA and CDR2 SQIVND (reference sequence). The CDR3 loop reads CASSIRDRGNQPQHF. CDR3 nucleotides: TGTGCCAGTAGTATCCGGGACAGGGGCAATCAGCCCCAGCATTTT.

Turning to this clone: Mismatch with germline at one junction end may stem from a read error. This chain connects TRBV6-5 to TRBJ2-1; 8 bases fit TRBD2. From germline, CDR1 is MNHEY and CDR2 SVGAGI. This CDR3 spans 13 amino acids. CDR3: CDSRNGGGNEQFF. The DNA of the CDR3 is TGTGACAGCAGAAACGGGGGGGGCAATGAGCAGTTCTTC.

The J gene is TRBJ2-7, the V gene TRBV6-5, with 7 bases identical to TRBD1. Germline lookup yields CDR1 MNHEY and CDR2 SVGAGI. The CDR3 is 16 amino acids. Unmatched junction bases numbered 5, after V lost 0 bases and J lost 0 bases. CDR3: CASSYSFRGSSYEQYF. As DNA, the CDR3 is TGTGCCAGCAGTTACTCATTCAGGGGGAGCTCCTACGAGCAGTACTTC.

The CDR3 loop reads CASSFPGGEQFF. Written as DNA, the CDR3 is TGTGCCAGCAGCTTCCCAGGGGGTGAGCAGTTCTTC. The V gene is TRBV6-4, the J gene TRBJ2-1, with 7 bases fitting TRBD1. J lost 9 bases, V lost 6 bases, and 5 bases had no gene match. Per germline, CDR1 MRHNA and CDR2 SNTAGT. This CDR3 region has 12 residues.

The rearrangement links TRBV7-2 to TRBJ2-7; no clear D gene. The ends were cut back, 3 bases at V and 3 bases at J, with 6 bases in the middle. The CDR3 spans 12 residues. The germline gives CDR1 SGHTA, CDR2 FQGNSA. The CDR3 here is CASSLRFYEQYF. CDR3 bases: TGTGCCAGCAGCTTGAGGTTCTACGAGCAGTACTTC.

The chain couples TRBV4-2 to TRBJ2-1; D gene ambiguous. The CDR3 sequence is 16 residues long. V was clipped by 0 bases and J by 4 bases, with 13 bases between them. The germline V gene encodes CDR1 LGHNA and CDR2 YNFKEQ. The CDR3 is CASSQDHYTYYNEQFF. The DNA of the CDR3 is TGTGCCAGCAGCCAAGATCACTACACTTATTACAATGAGCAGTTCTTC.

The V call is TRBV6-4, the J call TRBJ2-3; TRBD1 aligns across 9 bases. J gave up 4 bases and V 4 bases, and 9 bases lay outside the gene matches. The CDR3 runs to 16 residues. Germline loops: CDR1 MRHNA, CDR2 SNTAGT. CDR3 loop: CASSAMPGQGADTQYF. For the CDR3, the DNA is TGTGCCAGCAGTGCTATGCCGGGACAGGGCGCAGATACGCAGTATTTT.

This chain uses TRBV4-1 with TRBJ1-6, with D tentatively TRBD1 (5 bases). The CDR3 extends over 16 amino acids. The V gene lost 0 bases and the J gene lost 5 bases, with 11 bases spanning the gap. Germline V gives CDR1 MGHRA, CDR2 YSYEKL. The CDR3 nucleotides are TGCGCCAGCAGCCAAGATTTAGGACAAAATAATTCACCCCTCCACTTT. Translation: CASSQDLGQNNSPLHF.

The chain uses TRBV10-3 and TRBJ1-3; 7 bases align to TRBD1. V shed 6 bases, J shed 0 bases, and the junction held 8 bases outside the gene matches. Germline values: CDR1 ENHRY, CDR2 SYGVKD. The CDR3 is 16 residues long. The CDR3, as DNA: TGTGCCATCAGCGATTCTAGGACAGGCTCTGGAAACACCATATATTTT. This sequence encodes CAISDSRTGSGNTIYF.

The J gene is TRBJ1-1, the V gene TRBV12-5; possibly TRBD1 for D (5 bases). Trimming pared 6 bases from V and 4 bases from J, leaving 12 bases between. The CDR3 is made up of 13 amino acids. The germline V gene has CDR1 LGHNT and CDR2 FRNRAP. CDR3 region: CASGRDSGTEAFF. As DNA, the CDR3 is TGTGCTAGTGGCCGGGACTCGGGCACTGAAGCTTTCTTT.

The rearrangement links TRBV19 to TRBJ2-1; D gene ambiguous. Trimming shortened V by 2 bases and J by 9 bases, and 11 bases separated the two germline ends. CDR1 is LNHDA, CDR2 SQIVND, per germline (reference sequence). The CDR3 sequence is 13 residues long. CDR3: CASSISYSGEQFF. The CDR3 nucleotides read TGTGCCAGTAGTATATCATACAGTGGTGAGCAGTTCTTC.

The genes are TRBV18 and TRBJ1-1; weak D call: TRBD1 (5 bases). The CDR3 runs 13 residues. Trimming left V 9 bases short and J 0 bases short, with 11 bases between. Germline CDR1 reads KGHSH; CDR2 reads LQKENI. The CDR3 loop is CASTQDMNTEAFF. The CDR3 coding sequence is TGTGCCAGTACACAGGATATGAACACTGAAGCTTTCTTT.